This T cell receptor (beta chain) comes out of a study of blood T cell repertoires in COVID-19. Assay: immunoSEQ multiplex PCR; the TCRdb copy retains only in-frame clones and omits some. The sample consists of some 240,000 clones, 80% to 90% of them appearing once. This TCR was recovered from a woman aged 40 to 50 who had recovered from COVID-19. The sample taken for sequencing was peripheral blood.

The CDR3: CAISDRTSGDNEQFF. DNA for the CDR3: TGTGCCATCAGTGACAGAACAAGCGGGGACAATGAGCAGTTCTTC. This chain joins TRBV10-3 and TRBJ2-1, with 7 bases identical to TRBD2. The CDR3 extends over 15 amino acids. Germline CDR1 and CDR2: ENHRY and SYGVKD. V trimming: 3 bases; J trimming: 5 bases; junction bases outside the gene matches: 7.